This is a list of T cell receptor beta chains from one sample in a study of blood T cell repertoires in COVID-19. Some clones are missing from TCRdb's copy, which holds only in-frame ones; the method was immunoSEQ multiplex PCR. This table has about 29,000 clones, 80% to 90% appearing once. The sequencing input was peripheral blood. These receptors all stem from a human donor in a cohort sampled during active COVID-19. The CDR3 runs from the conserved cysteine through the conserved F or W. The D gene is left open where the match is weak. Clone size, where shown, is once, few, many, or a class for clones that have expanded.

cdr3_aa cdr3_nt j_call clone_size cdr3_length v_call d_call
CASSQMDGGFSPLHF TGCGCCAGCAGCCAAATGGACGGGGGATTTTCACCCCTCCACTTT TRBJ1-6 - 15 TRBV4-3 -
CASSLNRLTGTRGTDTQYF TGTGCCAGCAGCTTAAACCGCCTAACCGGGACTAGGGGGACAGATACGCAGTATTTT TRBJ2-3 - 19 TRBV5-4 TRBD2
CASSLGGGARPEQFF TGTGCCAGCAGCTTAGGGGGCGGGGCGAGGCCTGAGCAGTTCTTC TRBJ2-1 - 15 TRBV7-9 -
CAISEGGSNTDGYTF TGTGCCATCAGTGAGGGAGGGTCGAATACGGATGGCTACACCTTC TRBJ1-2 - 15 TRBV10-3 -
CASSLGTGYNQPQHF TGTGCCAGCAGCTTAGGAACAGGATACAATCAGCCCCAGCATTTT TRBJ1-5 - 15 TRBV7-2 -
CASSLRGSGELFF TGTGCCAGCAGTTTAAGAGGGTCCGGGGAGCTGTTTTTT TRBJ2-2 - 13 TRBV27 -
CASSLEGSGGWETQYF TGTGCCAGCAGCTTAGAGGGTTCCGGGGGGTGGGAGACCCAGTACTTC TRBJ2-5 - 16 TRBV7-2 TRBD2
CASSDSGGTDTQYF TGTGCCAGCAGCGATAGCGGTGGGACAGATACGCAGTATTTT TRBJ2-3 - 14 TRBV9 -
CASSLARTSGGFGGNEQFF TGTGCCAGCAGCTTAGCCCGGACTAGCGGGGGCTTCGGTGGCAATGAGCAGTTCTTC TRBJ2-1 once 19 TRBV11-2 TRBD2
CASSPPNRGDWATEAFF TGTGCCAGCTCACCACCGAACAGGGGTGATTGGGCCACTGAAGCTTTCTTT TRBJ1-1 - 17 TRBV18 TRBD1
CASSGQGANEQFF TGCGCCAGTTCGGGACAGGGGGCGAATGAGCAGTTCTTC TRBJ2-1 few 13 TRBV4-3 TRBD1
CASSWGRGRENTEAFF TGTGCCAGTTCTTGGGGCAGGGGGCGCGAGAACACTGAAGCTTTCTTT TRBJ1-1 - 16 TRBV6-4 TRBD1
CASSRGTGNVNSPLHF TGTGCCAGCAGTCGAGGGACAGGGAATGTTAATTCACCCCTCCACTTT TRBJ1-6 - 16 TRBV6-2/TRBV6-3 TRBD1
CASGTGTGVTQYF TGTGCCAGCGGGACAGGGACCGGCGTTACGCAGTATTTT TRBJ2-3 - 13 TRBV9 TRBD1
CASSSSPGTGFYTDTQYF TGTGCCAGCAGCTCGAGTCCCGGGACAGGCTTTTACACAGATACGCAGTATTTT TRBJ2-3 - 18 TRBV28 TRBD1
CASSLGTGTGNYGYTF TGTGCCAGCAGTTTAGGGACCGGGACAGGGAACTATGGCTACACCTTC TRBJ1-2 - 16 TRBV27 TRBD1
CASSPRQGQTYEQYF TGCGCCAGCAGCCCCCGCCAGGGCCAAACCTACGAGCAGTACTTC TRBJ2-7 - 15 TRBV4-3 -
CSVKGVVNTEAFF TGCAGCGTCAAAGGGGTCGTGAACACTGAAGCTTTCTTT TRBJ1-1 - 13 TRBV29-1 -
CASSFPSGGVQETQYF TGCGCCAGCAGTTTCCCTAGCGGGGGGGTCCAAGAGACCCAGTACTTC TRBJ2-5 - 16 TRBV10-2 TRBD2
CASSEVGRGEQYF TGTGCCAGCAGTGAAGTGGGTAGAGGTGAGCAGTACTTC TRBJ2-7 - 13 TRBV6-1 -
CASSQDPQDSSYEQYF TGTGCCAGCAGCCAAGATCCACAGGATTCTTCCTACGAGCAGTACTTC TRBJ2-7 - 16 TRBV3-1/TRBV3-2 -
CASRQGQGAGNKQFF TGTGCCAGCCGTCAAGGGCAGGGGGCGGGCAATAAGCAGTTCTTC TRBJ2-1 - 15 TRBV2 TRBD1
CASSRNTGNEQFF TGTGCCAGCAGCCGGAATACAGGGAATGAGCAGTTCTTC TRBJ2-1 - 13 TRBV6-2/TRBV6-3 -
CASSLGQANNSPLHF TGCGCCAGCAGCTTGGGTCAGGCTAATAATTCACCCCTCCACTTT TRBJ1-6 - 15 TRBV5-1 -